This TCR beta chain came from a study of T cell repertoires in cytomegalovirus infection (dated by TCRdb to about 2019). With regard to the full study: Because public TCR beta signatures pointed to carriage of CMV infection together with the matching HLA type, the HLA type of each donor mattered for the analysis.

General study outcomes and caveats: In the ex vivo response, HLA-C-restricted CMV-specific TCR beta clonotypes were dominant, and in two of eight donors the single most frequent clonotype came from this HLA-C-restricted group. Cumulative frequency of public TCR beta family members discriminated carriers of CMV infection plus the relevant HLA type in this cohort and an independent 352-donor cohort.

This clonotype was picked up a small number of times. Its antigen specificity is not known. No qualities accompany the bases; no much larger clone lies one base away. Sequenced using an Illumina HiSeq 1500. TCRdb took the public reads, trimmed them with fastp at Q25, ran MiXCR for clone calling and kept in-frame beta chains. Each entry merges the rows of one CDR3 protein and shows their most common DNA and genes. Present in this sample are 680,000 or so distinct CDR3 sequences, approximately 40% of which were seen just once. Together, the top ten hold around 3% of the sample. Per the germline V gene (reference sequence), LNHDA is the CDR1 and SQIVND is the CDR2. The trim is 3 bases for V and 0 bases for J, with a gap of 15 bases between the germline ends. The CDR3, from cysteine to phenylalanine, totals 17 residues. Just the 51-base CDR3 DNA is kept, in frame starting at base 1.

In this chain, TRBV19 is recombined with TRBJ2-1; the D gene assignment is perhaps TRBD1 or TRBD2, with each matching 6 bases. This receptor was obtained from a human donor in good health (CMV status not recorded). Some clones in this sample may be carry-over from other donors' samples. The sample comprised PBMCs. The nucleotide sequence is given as TGTGCCAGTAGTATCTCCGGGGGCGAGAGCTCCTACAATGAGCAGTTCTTC. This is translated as CASSISGGESSYNEQFF.